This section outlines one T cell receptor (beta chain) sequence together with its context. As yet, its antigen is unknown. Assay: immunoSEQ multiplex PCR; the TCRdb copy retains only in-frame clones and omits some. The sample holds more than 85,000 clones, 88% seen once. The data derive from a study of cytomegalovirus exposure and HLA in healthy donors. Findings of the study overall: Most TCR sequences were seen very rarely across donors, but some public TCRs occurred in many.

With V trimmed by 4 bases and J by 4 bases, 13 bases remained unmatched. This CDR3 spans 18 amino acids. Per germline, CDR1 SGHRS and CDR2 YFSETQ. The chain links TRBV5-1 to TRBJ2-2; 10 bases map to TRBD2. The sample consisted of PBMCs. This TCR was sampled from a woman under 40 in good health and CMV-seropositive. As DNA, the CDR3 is TGCGCCAGCAGCCCCAAATCCTTGACTAGCGGGTTCACCGGGGAGCTGTTTTTT. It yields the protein CASSPKSLTSGFTGELFF.